What follows are 26 T cell receptor beta chains derived from one specimen sequenced in a study of CD8 T cells in Susac syndrome. After extraction with the RNeasy kit, roughly 0.45 to 1 ug of the RNA was reverse transcribed using random hexamers. TCRdb processed the immunoSEQ multiplex PCR reads anew with MiXCR; each CDR3 protein has one entry. The sample lists fewer than 250,000 distinct CDR3 sequences, 80% to 95% seen once, with approximately 0.13% in the top ten. Material for sequencing was CD8+ T cells from PBMCs. The source of these receptors is a human donor with multiple sclerosis.

This chain uses TRBV9 with TRBJ2-7, with D uncertain. The V and J ends lost 3 bases and 2 bases respectively, with 18 bases between them. The CDR3 totals 16 residues. Looked up from germline, CDR1 is SGDLS and CDR2 is YYNGEE. The CDR3 here is CASSASPQTVTYEQYF. The CDR3 region has the DNA TGTGCCAGCAGCGCCTCTCCTCAGACTGTCACCTACGAGCAGTACTTC.

J is TRBJ2-2 and V is TRBV27; TRBD2 matches at 7 bases. The V gene's germline CDR1 is MNHEY and CDR2 SMNVEV (reference sequence). The CDR3 is made up of 17 amino acids. Unmatched junction bases numbered 16, after V lost 6 bases and J lost 6 bases. The CDR3 region has the DNA TGTGCCAGCAGCCCCTTACCGGTGGGAGGGCCCTCCGGGGAGCTGTTTTTT. Residues: CASSPLPVGGPSGELFF.

The CDR3 sequence: CASSQDHDRGNSFTEAFF. Written as DNA, the CDR3 is TGTGCCAGCAGCCAAGATCATGACAGGGGGAATAGTTTCACTGAAGCTTTCTTT. The J gene is TRBJ1-1, the V gene TRBV4-2, with TRBD1 matching over 9 bases. The germline V gene has CDR1 LGHNA and CDR2 YNFKEQ. V lost 0 bases and J lost 4; bases outside the gene matches: 12. This CDR3 has 18 residues.

The chain joins TRBV20-1 to TRBJ2-7, with TRBD1 identical over 7 bases. Trimming removed 1 base from V and 0 bases from J; junction bases left unmatched: 9. From germline, CDR1 is DFQATT and CDR2 SNEGSKA (reference sequence). The CDR3 spans 16 residues. The CDR3: CSARVSGTDFSYEQYF. DNA for the CDR3: TGCAGTGCTAGAGTTTCCGGGACAGACTTCTCCTACGAGCAGTACTTC.

The V and J genes are TRBV2 and TRBJ2-5; no clear D gene. The CDR3 spans 12 residues. V gave up 6 bases and J gave up 0 bases, with 5 bases separating them. CDR1 and CDR2 from the germline V gene are SNHLY and FYNNEI. CDR3 nucleotides: TGTGCCAGCAGGGAATACCAAGAGACCCAGTACTTC. This encodes CASREYQETQYF.

The chain combines TRBV27 with TRBJ1-1; TRBD1 aligns across 7 bases. After removal of 0 bases from V and 5 bases from J, the junction contained 6 bases not matched to a gene. Germline assignment: CDR1 MNHEY and CDR2 SMNVEV (reference sequence). The CDR3 spans 15 residues. The CDR3 reads CASSLSKGAGTEAFF. The CDR3 bases are TGTGCCAGCAGTTTATCGAAGGGGGCAGGGACTGAAGCTTTCTTT.

The rearrangement joins TRBV23-1 to TRBJ2-1; 8 bases line up with TRBD2. TRBV23-1 is flagged as an ORF with uncertain function. This CDR3 is built from 17 residues. Trimming took 0 bases from V and 3 from J; bases not matched to a gene: 7. The DNA of the CDR3 is TGCGCCAGCAGTCAATCGGAAGCGGGAGTGCACTACAATGAGCAGTTCTTC. It codes for CASSQSEAGVHYNEQFF.

V is TRBV5-6 and J is TRBJ2-1; 8 nucleotides line up with TRBD2. This CDR3 spans 15 amino acids. Germline CDR1 and CDR2: SGHDT and YYEEEE. The junction had 10 bases not matched to a gene; V was cut back by 4 bases and J by 7 bases. CDR3 sequence reads: CASSHDGTRLNEQFF. The CDR3, as DNA: TGTGCCAGCAGCCACGACGGGACTAGGTTGAATGAGCAGTTCTTC.

This chain uses TRBV12-3 or TRBV12-4 with TRBJ2-5; possibly TRBD2 for D (7 bases). Trimming took 1 base from V and 0 from J, leaving 12 bases between them. The CDR3 extends over 16 amino acids. The CDR3 sequence: CASSLGAGADQETQYF. The CDR3 DNA is TGTGCCAGCAGTTTAGGGGCGGGGGCCGACCAAGAGACCCAGTACTTC.

The V call is TRBV13, the J call TRBJ2-1; D might be TRBD2 (5 bases). The CDR3 sequence is 15 residues long. Trimming removed 5 bases from V and 0 bases from J, with 11 bases in between. Looked up from germline, CDR1 is PRHDT and CDR2 is FYEKMQ (reference sequence). The CDR3 DNA reads TGTGCCAGCAGCCACCGGGGTTTCTCCTACAATGAGCAGTTCTTC. Translated: CASSHRGFSYNEQFF.

J is TRBJ1-2 and V is TRBV30; D remains ambiguous. The germline gives CDR1 GTSNPN, CDR2 SVGIG (reference sequence). The CDR3 contains 11 residues. Trimming shortened V by 8 bases and J by 4 bases, and 11 bases separated the two germline ends. The chain's CDR3 is CAAQEIYGYTF. The CDR3 coding sequence is TGTGCCGCCCAAGAGATCTATGGCTACACCTTC. Filled out from reference TRBV30 and TRBJ1-2, the complete variable domain reads SQTIHQWPATLVQPVGSPLSLECTVEGTSNPNLYWYRQAAGRGLQLLFYSVGIGQISSEVPQNLSASRPQDRQFILSSKKLLLSDSGFYLCAAQEIYGYTFGSGTRLTVV.

This sequence joins TRBV6-5 and TRBJ2-1; 8 bases agree with TRBD2. After removal of 6 bases from V and 5 bases from J, the junction contained 3 bases not matched to a gene. The CDR3 extends over 13 amino acids. Germline V gene lookup returns CDR1 MNHEY and CDR2 SVGAGI. This chain's CDR3 is CASRGSGDNEQFF. CDR3 bases: TGTGCCAGCAGGGGTAGCGGGGACAATGAGCAGTTCTTC.

V gene TRBV27 combines with J gene TRBJ2-5, with TRBD2 identical over 8 bases. Trimming cost V 4 bases and J 4 bases; bases outside gene matches: 11. CDR3 length equals 16 residues. Looked up from germline, CDR1 is MNHEY and CDR2 is SMNVEV (reference sequence). CDR3 protein: CASSSGRGGRGETQYF. In nucleotides, the CDR3 is TGTGCCAGCAGTTCAGGTCGGGGGGGCCGGGGAGAGACCCAGTACTTC.

This chain joins TRBV6-5 and TRBJ2-4; a weak D match, TRBD1 (6 bases). The CDR3 covers 14 residues. Deletions cut 6 bases from V and 8 bases from J, with 17 bases between. Germline CDR1 is MNHEY and CDR2 is SVGAGI. CDR3: CASRPDTGFDIQYF. For the CDR3, the DNA is TGTGCCAGCAGACCAGATACAGGGTTCGACATTCAGTACTTC.

This clonotype was picked up one time. This chain links TRBV12-3 or TRBV12-4 with TRBJ1-1, with 8 bases matching TRBD1. Trimming cost V 5 bases and J 11 bases; bases outside gene matches: 13. This CDR3 comprises 14 residues. CDR3 in amino acids: CASSPHLAGGRAFF. CDR3 nucleotides: TGTGCCAGCAGTCCCCATCTGGCAGGGGGCCGGGCTTTCTTT.

The V and J genes are TRBV3-1 and TRBJ2-7; a weak D match, TRBD2 (5 bases). In germline, CDR1 is LGHDT, CDR2 YNNKEL (reference sequence). V was shortened by 4 bases and J by 5 bases, with 15 bases between the two germline ends. This CDR3 has 14 residues. The CDR3 DNA sequence: TGTGCCAGCAGCCTAATAGGAAAGGAGGACGAGCAGTACTTC. Residues: CASSLIGKEDEQYF.

This sequence joins TRBV11-3 and TRBJ1-6, with D unresolved. This CDR3 comprises 15 residues. The germline V gene has CDR1 SGHNT and CDR2 YENEEA. V was pared by 4 bases and J by 0 bases, with 7 bases between. DNA for the CDR3: TGTGCCAGCAGCTCCGCAGGCTCCTATAATTCACCCCTCCACTTT. This encodes CASSSAGSYNSPLHF.

The V and J genes are TRBV10-3 and TRBJ1-2; D gene ambiguous. This CDR3 region has 15 residues. Germline CDR1 ENHRY, CDR2 SYGVKD. Trimming took off 0 bases at V and 7 bases at J, with 15 bases between the two ends. DNA for the CDR3: TGTGCCATCAGTGAGTCCGCAGGCTTCAAGGGTGGCTACACCTTC. As protein: CAISESAGFKGGYTF.

V and J are TRBV6-5 and TRBJ1-2; perhaps TRBD1 as D (6 bases). The CDR3 is made up of 16 amino acids. Per the germline V gene, CDR1 is MNHEY and CDR2 is SVGAGI. Trimming cost V 0 bases and J 2 bases, with 13 bases left between them. CDR3 amino acids: CASSYSVWGANYGYTF. DNA of the CDR3: TGTGCCAGCAGTTACTCAGTGTGGGGGGCAAACTATGGCTACACCTTC.

CDR3 sequence (DNA): TGCAGCGTTGAAGATGAGGGCGGGAGCAGGTACGAGCAGTACTTC. Its protein product is CSVEDEGGSRYEQYF. J is TRBJ2-7 and V is TRBV29-1; TRBD2 matches 7 bases. The CDR3 is 15 residues long. J lost 4 bases, V lost 0 bases, and 9 bases had no gene match. The germline V gene encodes CDR1 SQVTM and CDR2 ANQGSEA.

The J gene is TRBJ1-5, the V gene TRBV5-1; D unclear. Germline V gene sequence: CDR1 SGHRS, CDR2 YFSETQ. Trimming left V 3 bases short and J 2 bases short, with 12 bases between. This CDR3 is built from 15 residues. The CDR3 protein is CASSWAGDGNQPQHF. DNA of the CDR3: TGCGCCAGCAGCTGGGCAGGTGACGGCAATCAGCCCCAGCATTTT.

This chain connects TRBV12-3 or TRBV12-4 to TRBJ2-5; TRBD1 aligns across 8 bases. V gave up 3 bases and J gave up 1 base; unmatched junction bases: 1. The CDR3 is made up of 14 amino acids. The CDR3 here is CASSLGQVQETQYF. The CDR3 nucleotides read TGTGCCAGCAGTTTGGGACAGGTCCAAGAGACCCAGTACTTC.

V and J are TRBV3-1 and TRBJ1-5, with unresolved D. Germline assignment: CDR1 LGHDT and CDR2 YNNKEL (reference sequence). Trimming shortened V by 0 bases and J by 5 bases, and 5 bases separated the two germline ends. The CDR3 runs 13 residues. The CDR3 is CASSQDKYQPQHF. The CDR3 nucleotides read TGTGCCAGCAGCCAAGATAAATATCAGCCCCAGCATTTT.

The chain links TRBV13 to TRBJ1-1; a weak D match, TRBD1 (6 bases). V dropped 8 bases and J dropped 11 bases, with 15 bases sitting between them. The germline V gene encodes CDR1 PRHDT and CDR2 FYEKMQ (reference sequence). This CDR3 region has 11 residues. CDR3 amino acids: CASGNDRTAFF. The CDR3 DNA reads TGTGCCAGCGGAAACGACAGGACGGCTTTCTTT.

The V call is TRBV6-5, the J call TRBJ1-1; D may be TRBD1 (6 bases). This CDR3 is built from 15 residues. CDR1 and CDR2 (germline): MNHEY, SVGAGI. The V end was cut by 8 bases, the J end by 4 bases, with 20 bases between. The CDR3 region is CASLSRGGGGTEAFF. In DNA form, the CDR3 reads TGTGCCAGCCTATCCAGGGGAGGAGGGGGCACTGAAGCTTTCTTT.

The chain has TRBV9 and TRBJ2-7, with a tentative D call TRBD2 (6 bases). The ends were cut back, 2 bases at V and 3 bases at J, with 12 bases in the middle. Germline CDR1 SGDLS, CDR2 YYNGEE. The CDR3 sequence is 14 residues long. The DNA of the CDR3 is TGTGCCAGCAGCGTTTCCGCCGGGAGCTACGAGCAGTACTTC. As protein: CASSVSAGSYEQYF.